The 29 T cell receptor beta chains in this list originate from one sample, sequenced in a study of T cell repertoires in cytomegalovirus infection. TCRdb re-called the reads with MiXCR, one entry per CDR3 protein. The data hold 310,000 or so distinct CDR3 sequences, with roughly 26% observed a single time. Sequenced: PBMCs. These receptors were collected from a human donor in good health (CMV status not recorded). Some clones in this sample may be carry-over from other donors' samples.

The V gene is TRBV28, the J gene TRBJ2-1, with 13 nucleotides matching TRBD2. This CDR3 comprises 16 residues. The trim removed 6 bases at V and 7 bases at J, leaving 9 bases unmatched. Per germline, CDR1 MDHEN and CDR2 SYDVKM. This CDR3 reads CASSPIRLAGGNEQFF. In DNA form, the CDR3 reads TGTGCCAGCAGCCCTATCCGACTAGCGGGAGGTAATGAGCAGTTCTTC.

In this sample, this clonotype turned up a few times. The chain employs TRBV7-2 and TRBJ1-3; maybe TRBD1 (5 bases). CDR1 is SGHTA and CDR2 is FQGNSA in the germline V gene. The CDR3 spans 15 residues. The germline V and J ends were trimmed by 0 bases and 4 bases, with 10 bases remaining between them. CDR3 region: CASSLAAGSGNTIYF. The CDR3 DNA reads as TGTGCCAGCAGCTTAGCGGCAGGGTCAGGAAACACCATATATTTT.

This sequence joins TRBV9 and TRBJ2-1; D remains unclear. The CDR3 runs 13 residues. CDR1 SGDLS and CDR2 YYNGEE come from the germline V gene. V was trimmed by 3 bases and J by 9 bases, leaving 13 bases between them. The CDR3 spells CASSAALNSEQFF. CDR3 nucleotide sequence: TGTGCCAGCAGCGCCGCATTAAATAGTGAGCAGTTCTTC.

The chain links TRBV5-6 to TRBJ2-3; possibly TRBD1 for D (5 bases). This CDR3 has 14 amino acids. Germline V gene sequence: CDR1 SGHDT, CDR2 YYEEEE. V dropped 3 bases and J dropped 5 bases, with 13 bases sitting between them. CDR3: CASSSAREGDTQYF. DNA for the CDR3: TGTGCCAGCAGCTCGGCCAGGGAAGGAGATACGCAGTATTTT.

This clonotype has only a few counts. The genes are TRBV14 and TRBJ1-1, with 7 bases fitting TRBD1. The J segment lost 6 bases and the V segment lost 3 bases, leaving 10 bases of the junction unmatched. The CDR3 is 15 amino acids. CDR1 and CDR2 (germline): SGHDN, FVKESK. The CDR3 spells CASSHRDRRSPEAFF. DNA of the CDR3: TGTGCCAGCAGCCACCGGGACAGACGATCTCCTGAAGCTTTCTTT.

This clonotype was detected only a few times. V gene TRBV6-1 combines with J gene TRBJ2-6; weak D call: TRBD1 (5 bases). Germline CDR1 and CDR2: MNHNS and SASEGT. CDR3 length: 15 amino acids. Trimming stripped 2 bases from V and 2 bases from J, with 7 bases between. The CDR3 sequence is CASSEQGPGANVLTF. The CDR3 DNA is TGTGCCAGCAGTGAACAGGGCCCTGGGGCCAACGTCCTGACTTTC.

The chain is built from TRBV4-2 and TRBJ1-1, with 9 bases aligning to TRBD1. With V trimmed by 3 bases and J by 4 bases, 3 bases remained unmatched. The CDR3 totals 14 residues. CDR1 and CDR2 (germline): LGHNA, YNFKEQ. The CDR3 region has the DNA TGTGCCAGCAGCCAGGGGACAGGGTTCACTGAAGCTTTCTTT. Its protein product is CASSQGTGFTEAFF.

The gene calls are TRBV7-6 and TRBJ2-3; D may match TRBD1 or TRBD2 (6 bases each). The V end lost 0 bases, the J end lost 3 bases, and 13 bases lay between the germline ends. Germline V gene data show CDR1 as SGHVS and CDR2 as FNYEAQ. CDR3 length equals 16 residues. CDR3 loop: CASSLASGARTDTQYF. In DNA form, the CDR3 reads TGTGCCAGCAGCTTAGCTTCGGGGGCGCGGACAGATACGCAGTATTTT.

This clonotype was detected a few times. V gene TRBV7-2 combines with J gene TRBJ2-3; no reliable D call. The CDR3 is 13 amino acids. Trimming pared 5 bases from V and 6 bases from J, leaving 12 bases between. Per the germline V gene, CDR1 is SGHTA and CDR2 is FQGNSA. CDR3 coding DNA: TGTGCCAGCAGCATACTACCGGTGGATACGCAGTATTTT. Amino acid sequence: CASSILPVDTQYF.

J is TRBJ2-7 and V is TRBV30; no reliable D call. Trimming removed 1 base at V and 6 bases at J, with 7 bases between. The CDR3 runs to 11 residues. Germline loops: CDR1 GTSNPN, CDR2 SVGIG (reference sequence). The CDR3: CAWSGAIEQYF. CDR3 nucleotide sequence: TGTGCCTGGAGTGGAGCCATCGAGCAGTACTTC.

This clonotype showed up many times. CDR3 DNA: TGTGCCAGCAGCTTAGATCAGGGCGGTCAGCCCCAGCATTTT. Residues: CASSLDQGGQPQHF. This sequence joins TRBV7-9 and TRBJ1-5; a weak D match, TRBD1 (5 bases). The CDR3 spans 14 residues. The V gene lost 1 base and the J gene lost 6 bases, with 10 bases spanning the gap. The V gene's germline CDR1 is SEHNR and CDR2 FQNEAQ (reference sequence).

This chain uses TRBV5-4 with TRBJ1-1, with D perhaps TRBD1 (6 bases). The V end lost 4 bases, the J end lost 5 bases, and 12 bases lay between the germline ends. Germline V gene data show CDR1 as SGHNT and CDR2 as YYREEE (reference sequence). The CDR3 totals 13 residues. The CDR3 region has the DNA TGTGCCAGCAGCAAACAGGGTGGGACTGAAGCTTTCTTT. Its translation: CASSKQGGTEAFF. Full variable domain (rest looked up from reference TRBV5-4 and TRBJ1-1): ETGVTQSPTHLIKTRGQQVTLRCSSQSGHNTVSWYQQALGQGPQFIFQYYREEENGRGNFPPRFSGLQFPNYSSELNVNALELDDSALYLCASSKQGGTEAFFGQGTRLTVV.

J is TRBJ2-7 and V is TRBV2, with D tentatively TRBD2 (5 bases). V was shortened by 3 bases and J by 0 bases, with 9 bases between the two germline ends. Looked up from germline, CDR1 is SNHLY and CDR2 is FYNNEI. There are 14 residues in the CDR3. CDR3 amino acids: CASSDPRASYEQYF. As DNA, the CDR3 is TGTGCCAGCAGTGACCCGAGGGCCTCCTACGAGCAGTACTTC.

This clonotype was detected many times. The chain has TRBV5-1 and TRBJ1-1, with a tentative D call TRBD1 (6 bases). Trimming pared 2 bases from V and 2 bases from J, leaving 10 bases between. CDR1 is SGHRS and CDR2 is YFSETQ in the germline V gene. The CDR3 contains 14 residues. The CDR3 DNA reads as TGCGCCAGCAGCTTCAACAGGGTAAACACTGAAGCTTTCTTT. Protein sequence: CASSFNRVNTEAFF. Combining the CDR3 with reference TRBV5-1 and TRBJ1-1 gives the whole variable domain KAGVTQTPRYLIKTRGQQVTLSCSPISGHRSVSWYQQTPGQGLQFLFEYFSETQRNKGNFPGRFSGRQFSNSRSEMNVSTLELGDSALYLCASSFNRVNTEAFFGQGTRLTVV.

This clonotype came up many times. The CDR3 loop reads CASSFKGSGANVLTF. CDR3 in DNA: TGTGCCAGCAGCTTTAAGGGCTCTGGGGCCAACGTCCTGACTTTC. The rearrangement links TRBV7-2 to TRBJ2-6; no clear D. Germline V CDR1 and CDR2: SGHTA, FQGNSA. Trimming stripped 3 bases from V and 0 bases from J, with 6 bases between. The CDR3 extends over 15 amino acids.

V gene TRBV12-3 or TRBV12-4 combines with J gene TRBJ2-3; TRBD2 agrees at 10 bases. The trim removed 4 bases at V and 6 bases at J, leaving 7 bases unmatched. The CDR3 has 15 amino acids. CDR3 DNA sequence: TGTGCCAGCAGTTACGGACTAGCGGTGGGGGATACGCAGTATTTT. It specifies CASSYGLAVGDTQYF.

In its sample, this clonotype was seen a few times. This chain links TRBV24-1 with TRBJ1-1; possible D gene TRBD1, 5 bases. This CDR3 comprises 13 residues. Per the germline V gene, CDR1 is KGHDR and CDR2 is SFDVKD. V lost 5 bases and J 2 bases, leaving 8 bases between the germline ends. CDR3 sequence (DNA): TGTGCCACCAGTGGGGGGATAAACACTGAAGCTTTCTTT. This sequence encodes CATSGGINTEAFF.

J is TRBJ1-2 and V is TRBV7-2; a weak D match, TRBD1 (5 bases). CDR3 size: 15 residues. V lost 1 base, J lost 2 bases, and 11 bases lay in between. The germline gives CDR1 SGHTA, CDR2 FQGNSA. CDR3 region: CASSLDGGGNYGYTF. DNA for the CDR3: TGTGCCAGCAGCTTAGATGGGGGGGGAAACTATGGCTACACCTTC.

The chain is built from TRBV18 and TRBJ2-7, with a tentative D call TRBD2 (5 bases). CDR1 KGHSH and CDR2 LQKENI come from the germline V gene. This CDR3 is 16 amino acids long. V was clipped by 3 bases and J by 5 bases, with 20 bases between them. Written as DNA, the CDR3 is TGTGCCAGCTCACCCGCTTACAGCCGAGGGCTCCACGAGCAGTACTTC. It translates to CASSPAYSRGLHEQYF. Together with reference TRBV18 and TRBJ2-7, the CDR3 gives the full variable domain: NAGVMQNPRHLVRRRGQEARLRCSPMKGHSHVYWYRQLPEEGLKFMVYLQKENIIDESGMPKERFSAEFPKEGPSILRIQQVVRGDSAAYFCASSPAYSRGLHEQYFGPGTRLTVT.

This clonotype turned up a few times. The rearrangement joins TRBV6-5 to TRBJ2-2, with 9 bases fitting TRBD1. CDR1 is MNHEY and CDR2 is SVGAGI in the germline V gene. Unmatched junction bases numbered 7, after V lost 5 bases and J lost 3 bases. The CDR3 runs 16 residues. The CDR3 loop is CASSRQGVVYTGELFF. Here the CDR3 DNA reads TGTGCCAGCAGTAGACAGGGGGTGGTATACACCGGGGAGCTGTTTTTT.

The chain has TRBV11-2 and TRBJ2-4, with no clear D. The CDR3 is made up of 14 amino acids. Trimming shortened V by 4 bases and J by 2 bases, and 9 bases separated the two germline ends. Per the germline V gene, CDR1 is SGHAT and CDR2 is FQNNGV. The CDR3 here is CASSYLGSKNIQYF. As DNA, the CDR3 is TGTGCCAGCAGCTACCTGGGGTCCAAAAACATTCAGTACTTC.

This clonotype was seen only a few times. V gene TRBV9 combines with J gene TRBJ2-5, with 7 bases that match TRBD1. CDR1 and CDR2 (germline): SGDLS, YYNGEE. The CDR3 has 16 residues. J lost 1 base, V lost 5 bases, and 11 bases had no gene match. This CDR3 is CASSPRQGRGQETQYF. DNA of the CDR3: TGTGCCAGCAGTCCTAGACAGGGAAGGGGCCAAGAGACCCAGTACTTC.

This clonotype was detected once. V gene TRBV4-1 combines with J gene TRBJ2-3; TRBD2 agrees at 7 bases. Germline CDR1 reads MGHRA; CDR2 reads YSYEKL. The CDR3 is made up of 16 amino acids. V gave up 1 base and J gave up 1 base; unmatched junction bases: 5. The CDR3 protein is CASSQAPLAGTDTQYF. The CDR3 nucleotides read TGCGCCAGCAGCCAAGCCCCTCTAGCGGGCACAGATACGCAGTATTTT.

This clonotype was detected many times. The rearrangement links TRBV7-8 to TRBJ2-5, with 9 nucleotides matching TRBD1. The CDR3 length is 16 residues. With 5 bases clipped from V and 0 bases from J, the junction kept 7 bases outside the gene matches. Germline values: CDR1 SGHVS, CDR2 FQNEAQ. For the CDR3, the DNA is TGTGCCAGCAGCCCGGACGGGACAGGGAACCAAGAGACCCAGTACTTC. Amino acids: CASSPDGTGNQETQYF.

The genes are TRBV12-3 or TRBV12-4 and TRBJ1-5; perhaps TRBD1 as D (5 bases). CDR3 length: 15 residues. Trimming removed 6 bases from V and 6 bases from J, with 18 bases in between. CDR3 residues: CASRARVGEGQPQHF. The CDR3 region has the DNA TGTGCCAGCAGAGCTCGGGTGGGGGAGGGTCAGCCCCAGCATTTT.

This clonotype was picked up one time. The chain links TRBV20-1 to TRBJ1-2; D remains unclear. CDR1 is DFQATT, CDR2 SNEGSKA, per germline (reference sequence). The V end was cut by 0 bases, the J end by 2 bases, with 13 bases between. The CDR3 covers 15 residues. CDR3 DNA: TGCAGTGCTAGAGATCATGGCAGGCGAAACTATGGCTACACCTTC. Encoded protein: CSARDHGRRNYGYTF.

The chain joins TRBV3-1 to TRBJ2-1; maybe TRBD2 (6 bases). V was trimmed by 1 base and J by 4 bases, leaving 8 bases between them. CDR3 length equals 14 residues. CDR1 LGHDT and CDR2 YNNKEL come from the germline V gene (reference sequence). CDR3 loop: CASSQGGEYNEQFF. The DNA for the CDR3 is TGTGCCAGCAGCCAAGGCGGGGAATACAATGAGCAGTTCTTC.

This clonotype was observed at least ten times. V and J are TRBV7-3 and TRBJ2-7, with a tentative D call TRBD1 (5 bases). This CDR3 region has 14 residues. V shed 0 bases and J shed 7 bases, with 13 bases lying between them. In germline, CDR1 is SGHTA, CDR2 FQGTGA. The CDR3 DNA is TGTGCCAGCAGCTTAACATCAGGGAACGGGGAGCAGTACTTC. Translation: CASSLTSGNGEQYF.

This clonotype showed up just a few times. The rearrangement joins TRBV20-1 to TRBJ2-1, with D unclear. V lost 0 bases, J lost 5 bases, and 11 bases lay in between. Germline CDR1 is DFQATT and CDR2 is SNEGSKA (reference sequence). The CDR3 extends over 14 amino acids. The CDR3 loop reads CSARDKRGHNEQFF. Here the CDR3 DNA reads TGCAGTGCTAGAGATAAAAGAGGCCACAATGAGCAGTTCTTC.